The 13 T cell receptor beta chains reported below all come from one sample, sequenced in a study of OX40 agonist ivuxolimab in advanced cancers. The repertoire was sequenced with immunoSEQ multiplex PCR; TCRdb's copy has only in-frame clones and lacks some. This sample has over 50,000 clones, with 70% to 85% found just once. The specimen comprised CD4+ or CD8+ T cells sorted from blood, sampled in a trial of the OX40 agonist ivuxolimab. The receptor source for this set is an adult with an advanced solid tumor such as melanoma, head and neck, liver or kidney cancer.

The chain is built from TRBV27 and TRBJ1-5, with D unresolved. The length of the CDR3 is 15 residues. Germline-derived CDR1 and CDR2 are MNHEY and SMNVEV (reference sequence). Trimming took off 2 bases at V and 3 bases at J, with 11 bases between the two ends. CDR3 nucleotides: TGTGCCAGCAGTTTAAAGTCCGATAACAATCAGCCCCAGCATTTT. Amino acid sequence: CASSLKSDNNQPQHF.

The chain joins TRBV28 to TRBJ2-5; weak D call: TRBD1 (6 bases). Germline lookup yields CDR1 MDHEN and CDR2 SYDVKM. This CDR3 is built from 15 residues. Trimming left V 4 bases short and J 2 bases short, with 14 bases between. Written as DNA, the CDR3 is TGTGCCAGCAGTTCCCCATCACAGGGTCAAGAGACCCAGTACTTC. This gives the protein CASSSPSQGQETQYF.

The chain recombines TRBV5-4 with TRBJ2-1, with 9 positions matching TRBD1. The CDR3 has 15 residues. V was pared by 4 bases and J by 5 bases, with 7 bases of the junction left unmatched. Germline CDR1 and CDR2: SGHNT and YYREEE (reference sequence). CDR3 coding DNA: TGTGCCAGCAGCACCGGGACAGGGCCTCACAATGAGCAGTTCTTC. Amino acids: CASSTGTGPHNEQFF.

The chain uses TRBV4-1 and TRBJ2-5, with no clear D. CDR3 size: 13 residues. V lost 0 bases, J lost 9 bases, and 11 bases lay in between. Germline values: CDR1 MGHRA, CDR2 YSYEKL. CDR3 loop: CASSQEVKRPQYF. The CDR3 DNA reads TGCGCCAGCAGCCAAGAGGTGAAGAGGCCCCAGTACTTC.

The chain is built from TRBV5-1 and TRBJ2-1; unclear D gene. The CDR3 spans 13 residues. Germline V gene data show CDR1 as SGHRS and CDR2 as YFSETQ. V was cut by 0 bases and J by 9 bases, with 10 bases left in between. The CDR3 region has the DNA TGCGCCAGCAGCTTGGACCCAACAAGTGAGCAGTTCTTC. This sequence encodes CASSLDPTSEQFF.

Turning to this clone: A read error may account for a junction end that differs from germline. This rearrangement joins TRBV7-7 to TRBJ1-1; no clear D. The CDR3 consists of 14 residues. Germline loops: CDR1 SSHAT, CDR2 FNYEAQ (reference sequence). DNA of the CDR3: TGTGCTAGCAGCCTCCGTCGGGCGAACACTGAAGCTTTCTTT. Amino acid sequence: CASSLRRANTEAFF. Variable domain in full (rest from reference TRBV7-7 and TRBJ1-1): GAGVSQSPRYKVTKRGQDVTLRCDPISSHATLYWYQQALGQGPEFLTYFNYEAQPDKSGLPSDRFSAERPEGSISTLTIQRTEQRDSAMYRCASSLRRANTEAFFGQGTRLTVV.

V gene TRBV7-9 combines with J gene TRBJ2-2, with a weak D call TRBD1 (5 bases). The CDR3 spans 14 residues. In germline, CDR1 is SEHNR, CDR2 FQNEAQ (reference sequence). The V gene lost 5 bases and the J gene lost 1 base, with 8 bases spanning the gap. The CDR3, as DNA: TGTGCCAGCAGCCCGGACAAGAACACCGGGGAGCTGTTTTTT. It yields the protein CASSPDKNTGELFF.

The V call is TRBV10-3, the J call TRBJ1-2; 7 positions agree with TRBD1. The CDR3 runs 13 residues. V trimming: 7 bases; J trimming: 2 bases; junction bases outside the gene matches: 4. The germline V gene has CDR1 ENHRY and CDR2 SYGVKD. Here the CDR3 reads CAITDRENYGYTF. CDR3 DNA sequence: TGTGCCATCACTGACAGGGAAAACTATGGCTACACCTTC.

The chain recombines TRBV29-1 with TRBJ1-1, with D unclear. V was shortened by 4 bases and J by 0 bases, with 9 bases between the two germline ends. The CDR3 is 13 residues long. Germline-derived CDR1 and CDR2 are SQVTM and ANQGSEA. This chain's CDR3 is CSVGPGLNTEAFF. Written as DNA, the CDR3 is TGCAGCGTTGGACCCGGGCTGAACACTGAAGCTTTCTTT.

The sample holds a few counts of this clone. The chain has TRBV2 and TRBJ1-1; D call uncertain. The CDR3 runs to 13 residues. V lost 6 bases to trimming and J lost 3 bases, with 11 bases between them. Germline V lookup: CDR1 SNHLY, CDR2 FYNNEI. CDR3 sequence reads: CASSLRADTEAFF. The CDR3 DNA is TGTGCCAGCAGCTTGAGGGCAGACACTGAAGCTTTCTTT.

The chain is built from TRBV28 and TRBJ2-1, with D possibly matching TRBD1 (6 bases). This CDR3 is built from 13 residues. In germline, CDR1 is MDHEN, CDR2 SYDVKM. V gave up 9 bases and J gave up 2 bases, with 11 bases separating them. CDR3 coding DNA: TGTGCCAGTAGGGGGAGTACCTACAATGAGCAGTTCTTC. Protein product: CASRGSTYNEQFF. Full variable domain (remainder filled in from reference TRBV28 and TRBJ2-1): DVKVTQSSRYLVKRTGEKVFLECVQDMDHENMFWYRQDPGLGLRLIYFSYDVKMKEKGDIPEGYSVSREKKERFSLILESASTNQTSMYLCASRGSTYNEQFFGPGTRLTVL.

The CDR3 spells CASYPNTGELFF. DNA of the CDR3: TGCGCCAGCTACCCGAACACCGGGGAGCTGTTTTTT. This chain uses TRBV5-1 with TRBJ2-2; D unresolved. This CDR3 comprises 12 residues. Germline V gene data show CDR1 as SGHRS and CDR2 as YFSETQ. The germline V and J ends were trimmed by 7 bases and 0 bases, with 4 bases remaining between them.

The V and J genes are TRBV28 and TRBJ2-4; D call uncertain. V shed 5 bases and J shed 7 bases, with 18 bases lying between them. Germline CDR1 MDHEN, CDR2 SYDVKM. CDR3 length equals 15 residues. This CDR3 reads CASSEPVFVGNIQYF. The CDR3 DNA follows: TGTGCCAGCAGTGAACCGGTGTTCGTTGGGAACATTCAGTACTTC. Full variable domain (outside the CDR3, taken from reference TRBV28 and TRBJ2-4): DVKVTQSSRYLVKRTGEKVFLECVQDMDHENMFWYRQDPGLGLRLIYFSYDVKMKEKGDIPEGYSVSREKKERFSLILESASTNQTSMYLCASSEPVFVGNIQYFGAGTRLSVL.